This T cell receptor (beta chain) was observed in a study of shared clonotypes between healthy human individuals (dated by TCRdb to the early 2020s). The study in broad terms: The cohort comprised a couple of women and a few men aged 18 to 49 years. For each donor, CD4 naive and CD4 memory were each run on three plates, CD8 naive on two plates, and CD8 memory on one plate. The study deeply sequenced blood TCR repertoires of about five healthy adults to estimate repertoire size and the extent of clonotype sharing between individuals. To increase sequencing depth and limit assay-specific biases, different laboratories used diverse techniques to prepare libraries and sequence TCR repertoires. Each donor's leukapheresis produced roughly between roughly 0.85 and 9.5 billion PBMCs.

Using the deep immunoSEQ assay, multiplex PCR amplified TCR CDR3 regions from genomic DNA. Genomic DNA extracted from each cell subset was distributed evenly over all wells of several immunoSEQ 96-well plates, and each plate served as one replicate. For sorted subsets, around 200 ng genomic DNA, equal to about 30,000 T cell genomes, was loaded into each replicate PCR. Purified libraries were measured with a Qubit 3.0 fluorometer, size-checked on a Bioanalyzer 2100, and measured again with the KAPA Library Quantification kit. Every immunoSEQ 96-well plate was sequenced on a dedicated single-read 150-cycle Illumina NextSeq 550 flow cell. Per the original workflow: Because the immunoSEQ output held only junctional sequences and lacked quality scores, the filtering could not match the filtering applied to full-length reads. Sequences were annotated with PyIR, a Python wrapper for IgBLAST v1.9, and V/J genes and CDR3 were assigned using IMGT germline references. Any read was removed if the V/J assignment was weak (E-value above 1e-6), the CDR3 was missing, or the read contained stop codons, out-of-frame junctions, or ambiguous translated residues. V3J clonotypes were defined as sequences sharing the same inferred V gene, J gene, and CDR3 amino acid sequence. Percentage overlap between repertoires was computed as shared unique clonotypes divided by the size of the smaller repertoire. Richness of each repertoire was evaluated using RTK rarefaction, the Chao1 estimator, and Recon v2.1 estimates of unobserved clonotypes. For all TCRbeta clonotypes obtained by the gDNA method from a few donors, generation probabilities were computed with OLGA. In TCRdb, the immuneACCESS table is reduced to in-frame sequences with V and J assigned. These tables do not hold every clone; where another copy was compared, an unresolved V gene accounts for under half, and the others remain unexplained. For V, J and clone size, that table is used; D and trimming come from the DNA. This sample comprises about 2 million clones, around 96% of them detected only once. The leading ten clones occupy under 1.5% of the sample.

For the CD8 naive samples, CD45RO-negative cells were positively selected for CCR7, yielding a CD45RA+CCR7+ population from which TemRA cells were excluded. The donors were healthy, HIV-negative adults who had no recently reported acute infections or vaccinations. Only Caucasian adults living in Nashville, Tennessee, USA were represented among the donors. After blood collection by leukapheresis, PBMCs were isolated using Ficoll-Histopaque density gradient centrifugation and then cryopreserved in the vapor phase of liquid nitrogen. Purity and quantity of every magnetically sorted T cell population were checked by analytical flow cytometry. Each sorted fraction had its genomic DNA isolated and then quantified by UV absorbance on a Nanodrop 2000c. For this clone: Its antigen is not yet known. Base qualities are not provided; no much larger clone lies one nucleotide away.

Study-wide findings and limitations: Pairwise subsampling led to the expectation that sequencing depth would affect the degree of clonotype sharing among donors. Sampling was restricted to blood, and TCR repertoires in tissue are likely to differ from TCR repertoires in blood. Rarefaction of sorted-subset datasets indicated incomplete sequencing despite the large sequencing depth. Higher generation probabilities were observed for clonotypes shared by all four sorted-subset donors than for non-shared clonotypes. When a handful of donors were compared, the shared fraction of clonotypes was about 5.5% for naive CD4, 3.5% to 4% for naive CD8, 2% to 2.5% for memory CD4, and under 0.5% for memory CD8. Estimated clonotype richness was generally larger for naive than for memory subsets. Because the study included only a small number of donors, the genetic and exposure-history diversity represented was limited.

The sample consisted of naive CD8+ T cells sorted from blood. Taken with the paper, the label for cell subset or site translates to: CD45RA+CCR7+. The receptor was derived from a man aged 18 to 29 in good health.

The CDR3 region: CASTEERNEQFF. The DNA sequence reads TGTGCCAGCACTGAGGAGAGGAATGAGCAGTTCTTC. Recombination connected TRBV2 to TRBJ2-1, with the D gene not clear enough to name. The germline V gene gives CDR1 as SNHLY and CDR2 as FYNNEI. The trim is 7 bases for V and 7 bases for J, with a gap of 11 bases between the germline ends. Including the terminal cysteine and phenylalanine, the CDR3 comprises 12 residues. The CDR3 DNA has 36 bases and is translated from base 1.